The following is a T cell receptor (beta chain) sequence with its context. Its antigen is still unknown. Template switching (which added a universal primer site) was used, and cDNA carried unique molecular identifiers. One entry per CDR3 protein results from TCRdb running MiXCR on the 5' RACE reads. Of a few hundred thousand distinct CDR3 sequences listed, around 9.6% are singletons. Germline-derived CDR1 and CDR2 are MNHNS and SASEGT. This CDR3 comprises 15 residues. Trimming removed 7 bases from V and 1 base from J; junction bases left unmatched: 8. The data belong to a study of identical twins. Whole-study results and caveats: Models underpredicted monozygotic twin sharing of out-of-frame TCR alpha. A cross-sectional statistical analysis, not follow-up of the same donors, supported the conclusions. Analyses of zero insertions could, in part, be confounded by invariant MAIT and iNKT cells.

These data are also associated with another study on yellow fever vaccine responses in identical twins.

The rearrangement links TRBV6-1 to TRBJ2-3, with 7 nucleotides matching TRBD2. The specimen sequenced was PBMCs. The TCR originated in a woman aged 18-35 years in good health. CDR3 sequence: CASTLGGGGTDTQYF. Written as DNA, the CDR3 is TGTGCCAGCACCCTGGGGGGGGGAGGCACAGATACGCAGTATTTT.